One sample yielded the 13 T cell receptor beta chains listed below, sequenced in a study of early T cells in non-severe SARS-CoV-2 infection. TCRdb re-derived calls from the 5' RACE reads in MiXCR, one entry per CDR3 protein. The sample holds some 64,000 distinct CDR3 sequences, 20% to 25% seen once. The material sequenced was whole blood, taken at baseline. The origin of the receptors is an adult who was a healthcare worker with PCR-confirmed SARS-CoV-2 infection or an uninfected control (not recorded which).

The chain employs TRBV2 and TRBJ2-2; 8 bases align to TRBD1. Germline lookup yields CDR1 SNHLY and CDR2 FYNNEI. This CDR3 is 14 amino acids long. V gave up 10 bases and J gave up 7 bases; unmatched junction bases: 11. As DNA, the CDR3 is TGTGCCACCGACGGACAGGGAAGTGTCGGGGAGCTGTTTTTT. As protein: CATDGQGSVGELFF.

This clonotype has only a few counts. This chain joins TRBV27 and TRBJ2-3; no clear D. The germline V and J ends were trimmed by 2 bases and 1 base, with 13 bases remaining between them. The V gene's germline CDR1 is MNHEY and CDR2 SMNVEV (reference sequence). The CDR3 spans 16 residues. DNA for the CDR3: TGTGCCAGCAGTTTACCTGGGTTGACTTGCACAGATACGCAGTATTTT. Protein product: CASSLPGLTCTDTQYF.

This clonotype was seen a few times. The chain carries TRBV5-1 and TRBJ2-5; the match to TRBD2 covers 12 bases. Germline values: CDR1 SGHRS, CDR2 YFSETQ. J gave up 2 bases and V 2 bases, and 7 bases lay outside the gene matches. The CDR3 extends over 17 amino acids. The CDR3 protein is CASSLVLAGGLQETQYF. Written as DNA, the CDR3 is TGCGCCAGCAGCTTAGTACTAGCGGGGGGCCTTCAAGAGACCCAGTACTTC.

This chain connects TRBV5-1 to TRBJ2-7; D uncertain. V lost 2 bases to trimming and J lost 6 bases, with 15 bases between them. Germline CDR1 and CDR2: SGHRS and YFSETQ. The CDR3 covers 14 residues. The CDR3 loop is CASSLMPGDVEQYF. The CDR3 nucleotides are TGCGCCAGCAGCTTAATGCCAGGCGACGTCGAGCAGTACTTC.

This clonotype was found many times. The V and J genes are TRBV6-6 and TRBJ1-1, with 8 bases identical to TRBD1. The CDR3 contains 14 residues. V shed 0 bases and J 3 bases; nucleotides not matched to a gene: 0. CDR1 is MNHNY and CDR2 is SVGAGI in the germline V gene (reference sequence). The CDR3 loop is CASSYSQGDTEAFF. Here the CDR3 DNA reads TGTGCCAGCAGTTACTCACAGGGGGACACTGAAGCTTTCTTT.

This clonotype showed up many times. The chain recombines TRBV4-2 with TRBJ2-5; 9 positions match TRBD2. The CDR3 has 15 amino acids. The ends lost 1 base at V and 5 bases at J; junction bases unmatched: 5. Germline V gene data show CDR1 as LGHNA and CDR2 as YNFKEQ. In nucleotides, the CDR3 is TGTGCCAGCAGCCAAGTAGGCGGGGGGGTGGAGACCCAGTACTTC. This translates into CASSQVGGGVETQYF.

This clonotype was recorded a few times. The chain has TRBV5-1 and TRBJ1-1, with D possibly being TRBD1 (6 bases). Looked up from germline, CDR1 is SGHRS and CDR2 is YFSETQ. The germline V and J ends were trimmed by 6 bases and 7 bases, with 19 bases remaining between them. The length of the CDR3 is 14 residues. This chain's CDR3 is CASNTRAGADEAFF. The CDR3, as DNA: TGCGCCAGCAACACCCGGGCAGGGGCTGATGAAGCTTTCTTT.

The DNA for the CDR3 is TGCGCCAGCAGCTTGGGTGGACTAGCGGGGTTTGATGAGCAGTTCTTC. Its translation is CASSLGGLAGFDEQFF. The chain links TRBV5-1 to TRBJ2-1; 12 bases align to TRBD2. The CDR3 is made up of 16 amino acids. CDR1 is SGHRS, CDR2 YFSETQ, per germline. Trimming took 0 bases from V and 8 from J; bases not matched to a gene: 6.

The chain combines TRBV5-1 with TRBJ2-7; TRBD2 matches at 12 bases. The length of the CDR3 is 14 residues. From germline, CDR1 is SGHRS and CDR2 YFSETQ. The junction had 3 bases not matched to a gene; V was cut back by 3 bases and J by 5 bases. CDR3 region: CASSYGLAGHEQYF. The CDR3 region has the DNA TGCGCCAGCAGCTACGGACTAGCGGGGCACGAGCAGTACTTC.

In this sample, this clonotype turned up a few times. Written as DNA, the CDR3 is TGTGCCAGCTCACCGGGACTAGCTGACAATGAGCAGTTCTTC. Amino acid sequence: CASSPGLADNEQFF. This sequence joins TRBV18 and TRBJ2-1; 9 nucleotides agree with TRBD2. CDR1 and CDR2 (germline): KGHSH, LQKENI. The CDR3 has 14 amino acids. V shed 3 bases and J 5 bases; nucleotides not matched to a gene: 2.

The chain joins TRBV13 to TRBJ2-1, with unresolved D. The CDR3 covers 10 residues. CDR1 and CDR2 (germline): PRHDT, FYEKMQ (reference sequence). Trimming shortened V by 5 bases and J by 5 bases, and 1 base separated the two germline ends. CDR3 bases: TGTGCCAGCAGCCACAATGAGCAGTTCTTC. Translating it yields CASSHNEQFF.

This clonotype was recorded a few times. The rearrangement joins TRBV12-3 or TRBV12-4 to TRBJ1-1; a possible D gene is TRBD1 (5 bases). The ends were cut back, 3 bases at V and 5 bases at J, with 13 bases in the middle. The CDR3 extends over 14 amino acids. The CDR3 DNA is TGTGCCAGCAGTTTGATGGGGGGAGGAACTGAAGCTTTCTTT. Residues: CASSLMGGGTEAFF.

A few counts support this clonotype. The chain couples TRBV5-1 to TRBJ1-6; D ambiguous. Trimming pared 0 bases from V and 5 bases from J, leaving 9 bases between. Germline CDR1 and CDR2: SGHRS and YFSETQ. The CDR3 spans 15 residues. CDR3 amino acids: CASSLEGIDNSPLHF. The CDR3 bases are TGCGCCAGCAGCTTGGAAGGAATTGATAATTCACCCCTCCACTTT.